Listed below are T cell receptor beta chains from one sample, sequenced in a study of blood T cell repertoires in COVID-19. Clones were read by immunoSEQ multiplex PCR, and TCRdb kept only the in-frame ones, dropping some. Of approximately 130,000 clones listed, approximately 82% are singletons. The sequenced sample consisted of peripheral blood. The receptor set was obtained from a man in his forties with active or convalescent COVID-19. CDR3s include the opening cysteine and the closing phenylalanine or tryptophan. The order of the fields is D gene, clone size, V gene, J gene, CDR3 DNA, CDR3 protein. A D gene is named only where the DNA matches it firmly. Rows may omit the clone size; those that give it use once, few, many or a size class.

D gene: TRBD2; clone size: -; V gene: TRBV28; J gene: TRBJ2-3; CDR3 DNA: TGTGCCAGCAACCCGGGACTAGCGTACACAGATACGCAGTATTTT; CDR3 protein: CASNPGLAYTDTQYF
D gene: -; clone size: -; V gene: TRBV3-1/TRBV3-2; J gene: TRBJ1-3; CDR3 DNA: TGTGCCAGCAGCCAAGACCCGAACTACACCATATATTTT; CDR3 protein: CASSQDPNYTIYF
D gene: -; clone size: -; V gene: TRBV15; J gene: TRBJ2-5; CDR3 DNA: TGTGCCACCAGCATCCAGCGAGAGACCCAGTACTTC; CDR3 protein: CATSIQRETQYF
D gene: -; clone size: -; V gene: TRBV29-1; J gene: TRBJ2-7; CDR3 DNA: TGCAGCGTTTTGACAGAGTCCTACGAGCAGTACTTC; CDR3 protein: CSVLTESYEQYF
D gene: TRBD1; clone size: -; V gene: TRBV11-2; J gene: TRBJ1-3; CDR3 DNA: TGTGCCAGCACCATGGACAGGGGCGACACCATATATTTT; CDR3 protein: CASTMDRGDTIYF
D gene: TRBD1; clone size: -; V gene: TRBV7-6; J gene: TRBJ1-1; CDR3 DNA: TGTGCCAGCAGCTTAGGACCGGGACAGGGGGCCCCTGAAGCTTTCTTT; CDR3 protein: CASSLGPGQGAPEAFF
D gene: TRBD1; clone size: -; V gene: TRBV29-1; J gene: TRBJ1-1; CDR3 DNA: TGCAGCTCCGACAGGGGTGAGACCAAAGCTTTCTTT; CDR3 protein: CSSDRGETKAFF
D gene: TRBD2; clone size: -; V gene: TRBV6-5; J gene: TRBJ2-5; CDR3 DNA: TGTGCCAGCCTTAGCGGGGGGGCTGGCCAAGAGACCCAGTACTTC; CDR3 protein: CASLSGGAGQETQYF
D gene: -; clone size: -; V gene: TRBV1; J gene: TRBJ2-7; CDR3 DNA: TGCACCAGCAGCCGCGGCGGGGGCTCAATCTACGAGCAGTACTTC; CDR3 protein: CTSSRGGGSIYEQYF
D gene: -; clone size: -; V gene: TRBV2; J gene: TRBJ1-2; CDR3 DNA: TGTGCCAGCACCGCGGAGGGATATGGCTACACCTTC; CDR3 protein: CASTAEGYGYTF
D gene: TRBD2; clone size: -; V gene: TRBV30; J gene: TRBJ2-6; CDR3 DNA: TGTGCCTGGAGCCTTTTAGCGGGGCCACGGGGGGCCAACGTCCTGACTTTC; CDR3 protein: CAWSLLAGPRGANVLTF
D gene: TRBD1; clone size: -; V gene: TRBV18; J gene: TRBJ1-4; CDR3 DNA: TGTGCCAGCTCACTCAATTCCGGGACAGGGAGAGAAAAACTGTTTTTT; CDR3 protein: CASSLNSGTGREKLFF
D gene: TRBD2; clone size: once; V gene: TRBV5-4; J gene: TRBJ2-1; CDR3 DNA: TGTGCCAGCAGCTACGCTGGAGTTGGGGGGGTATACAATGAGCAGTTCTTC; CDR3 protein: CASSYAGVGGVYNEQFF
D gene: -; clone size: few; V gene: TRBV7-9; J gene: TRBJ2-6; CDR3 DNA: TGTGCCAGCAGCCGCGAAGCCTCTGGGGCCAACGTCCTGACTTTC; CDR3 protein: CASSREASGANVLTF
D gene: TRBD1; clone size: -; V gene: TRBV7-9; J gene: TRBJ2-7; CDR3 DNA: TGTGCCAGCAGCCCTCCGGGACAGCCTTCGATAGGCGAGCAGTACTTC; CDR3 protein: CASSPPGQPSIGEQYF
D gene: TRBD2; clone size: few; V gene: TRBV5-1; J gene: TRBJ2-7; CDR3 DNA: TGCGCCAGCAGCTCCTCCGGGACTAGCGGGTACGAGCAGTACTTC; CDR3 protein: CASSSSGTSGYEQYF
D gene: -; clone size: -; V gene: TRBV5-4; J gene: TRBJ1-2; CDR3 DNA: TGTGCCAGCAGCCCACAGGACAGCTATGGCTACACCTTC; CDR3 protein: CASSPQDSYGYTF
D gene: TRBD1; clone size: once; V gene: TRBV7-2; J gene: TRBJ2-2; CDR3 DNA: TGTGCCAGCAGCCTCGGCAGGGGGTGGAACACCGGGGAGCTGTTTTTT; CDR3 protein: CASSLGRGWNTGELFF
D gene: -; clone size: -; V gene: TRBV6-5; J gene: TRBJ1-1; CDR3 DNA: TGTGCCAGCAGTTACTCATACAATATGAACACTGAAGCTTTCTTT; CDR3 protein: CASSYSYNMNTEAFF
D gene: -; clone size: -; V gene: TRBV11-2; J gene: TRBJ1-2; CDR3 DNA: TGTGCCAGCAGCTTAGACAGGAAAGATGGCTACACCTTC; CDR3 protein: CASSLDRKDGYTF
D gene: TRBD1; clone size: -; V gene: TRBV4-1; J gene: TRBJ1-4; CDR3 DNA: TGCGCCAGCAGCCAAGGGGGAGGACAGGTTAATGAAAAACTGTTTTTT; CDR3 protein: CASSQGGGQVNEKLFF
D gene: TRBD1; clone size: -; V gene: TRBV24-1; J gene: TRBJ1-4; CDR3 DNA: TGTGCCACCAGTGATTTGCCGACAGGGGAAGGTGAAAAACTGTTTTTT; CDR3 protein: CATSDLPTGEGEKLFF
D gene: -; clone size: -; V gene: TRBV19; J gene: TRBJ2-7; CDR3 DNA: TGTGCCAGTAGTAAGGGGGGGTCTGCCCACGAGCAGTACTTC; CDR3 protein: CASSKGGSAHEQYF
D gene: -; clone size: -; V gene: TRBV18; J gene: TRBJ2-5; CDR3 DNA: TGTGCCAGCTCACCCTCGGGAGAGACCCAGTACTTC; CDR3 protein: CASSPSGETQYF
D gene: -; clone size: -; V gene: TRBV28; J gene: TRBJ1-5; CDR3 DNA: TGTGCCAGCAGTTTAGGCCTCGAGGGCAATCAGCCCCAGCATTTT; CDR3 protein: CASSLGLEGNQPQHF
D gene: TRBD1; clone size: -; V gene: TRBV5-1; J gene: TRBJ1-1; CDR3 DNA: TGCGCCAGCAGCGCCTCGACAGGGACGGATAACACTGAAGCTTTCTTT; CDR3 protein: CASSASTGTDNTEAFF
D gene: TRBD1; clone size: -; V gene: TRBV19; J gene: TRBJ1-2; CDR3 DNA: TGTGCCAGTAGTGTTACAGGGGGCCAAACCTATGGCTACACCTTC; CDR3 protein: CASSVTGGQTYGYTF
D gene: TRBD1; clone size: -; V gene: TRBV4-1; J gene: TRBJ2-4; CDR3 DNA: TGCGCCAGCAGCCAAGGGGACAGCGCCCTAGCCAAAAACATTCAGTACTTC; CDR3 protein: CASSQGDSALAKNIQYF
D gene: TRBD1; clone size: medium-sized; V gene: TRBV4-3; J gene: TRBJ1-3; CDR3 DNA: TGCGCCAGCAGCCAAGACCTTCTCGGGACAGGAAACCTTTTCTCTGGAAACACCATATATTTT; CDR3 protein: CASSQDLLGTGNLFSGNTIYF
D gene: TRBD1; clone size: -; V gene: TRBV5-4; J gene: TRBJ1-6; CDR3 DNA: TGTGCCAGCAGTTCCGGGACAGTTAATTCACCCCTCCACTTT; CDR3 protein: CASSSGTVNSPLHF
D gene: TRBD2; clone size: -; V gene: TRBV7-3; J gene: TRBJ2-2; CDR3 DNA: TGTGCCAGCAGTAAACTAGCGGGGGTTGTCGGGGAGCTGTTTTTT; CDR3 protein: CASSKLAGVVGELFF
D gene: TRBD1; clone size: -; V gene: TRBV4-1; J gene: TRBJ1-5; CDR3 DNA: TGCGCCAGCAGCCAAGATCAGGCAGGGGGTCAGCCCCAGCATTTT; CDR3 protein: CASSQDQAGGQPQHF
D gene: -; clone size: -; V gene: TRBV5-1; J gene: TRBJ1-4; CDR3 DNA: TGCGCCAGCAGCTTGGCCGGTGGTTCTAATGAAAAACTGTTTTTT; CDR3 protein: CASSLAGGSNEKLFF
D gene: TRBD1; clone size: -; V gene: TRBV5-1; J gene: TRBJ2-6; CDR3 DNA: TGCGCCAGCAGCGACGGGACAGGGGCTGGGGCCAACGTCCTGACTTTC; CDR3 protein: CASSDGTGAGANVLTF
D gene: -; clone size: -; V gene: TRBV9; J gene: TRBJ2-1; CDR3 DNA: TGTGCCAGCAGCCCCCGTATGTCTGAGCAGTTCTTC; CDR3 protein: CASSPRMSEQFF
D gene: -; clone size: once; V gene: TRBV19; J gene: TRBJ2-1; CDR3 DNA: TGTGCCAGTAGTCCGACAAACTACAATGAGCAGTTCTTC; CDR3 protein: CASSPTNYNEQFF
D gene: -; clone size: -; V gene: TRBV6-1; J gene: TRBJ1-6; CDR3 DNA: TGTGCCAGCAGTGAACTGCAGGGTGTACAGGATTCACCCCTCCACTTT; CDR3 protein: CASSELQGVQDSPLHF
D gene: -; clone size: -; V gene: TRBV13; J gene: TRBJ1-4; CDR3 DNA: TGTGCCAGCAGCTTAGGGCACGGGGTGGCAACTAATGAAAAACTGTTTTTT; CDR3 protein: CASSLGHGVATNEKLFF
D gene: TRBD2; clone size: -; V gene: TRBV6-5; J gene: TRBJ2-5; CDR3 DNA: TGTGCCAGCAGCCACCGACTAGCTCGCCAAGAGACCCAGTACTTC; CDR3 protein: CASSHRLARQETQYF
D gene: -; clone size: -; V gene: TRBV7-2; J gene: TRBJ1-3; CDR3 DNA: TGTGCCAGCAGCTTAGCGCGTGGAAACACCATATATTTT; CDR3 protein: CASSLARGNTIYF
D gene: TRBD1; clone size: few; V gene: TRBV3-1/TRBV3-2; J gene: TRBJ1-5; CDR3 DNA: TGTGCCAGCAGCCACGGACAGGGTTGGAGGCCCCAGCATTTT; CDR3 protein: CASSHGQGWRPQHF
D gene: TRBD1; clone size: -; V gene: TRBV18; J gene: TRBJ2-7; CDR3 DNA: TGTGCCAGCTCACCACAGGGATACGGGACAGGGAACTTATACGAGCAGTACTTC; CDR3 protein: CASSPQGYGTGNLYEQYF
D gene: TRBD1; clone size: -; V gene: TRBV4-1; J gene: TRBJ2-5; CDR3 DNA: TGCGCCAGCAGCCTAACCCCGGGACAGCGAAGTCAAGAGACCCAGTACTTC; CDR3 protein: CASSLTPGQRSQETQYF
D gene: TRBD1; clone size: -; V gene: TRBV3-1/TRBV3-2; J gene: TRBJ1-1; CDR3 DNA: TGTGCCAGCAGCCTCGGGACAGGGAACACTGAAGCTTTCTTT; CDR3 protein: CASSLGTGNTEAFF
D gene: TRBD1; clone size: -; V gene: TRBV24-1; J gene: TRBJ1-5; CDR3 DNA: TGTGCCACCAGTGGAAGGACAGGGACGGGGAGCAATCAGCCCCAGCATTTT; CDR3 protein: CATSGRTGTGSNQPQHF
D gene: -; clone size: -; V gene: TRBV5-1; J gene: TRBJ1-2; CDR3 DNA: TGCGCCAGCGGCGGATCCGGGGTGGACGACTATGGCTACACCTTC; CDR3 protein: CASGGSGVDDYGYTF
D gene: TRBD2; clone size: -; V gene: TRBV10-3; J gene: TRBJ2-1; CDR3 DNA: TGTGCCATCAGTGAGAACCCAGCGGGGGGGCCAGACAATGAGCAGTTCTTC; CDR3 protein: CAISENPAGGPDNEQFF
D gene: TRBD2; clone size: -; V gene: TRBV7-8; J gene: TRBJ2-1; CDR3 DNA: TGTGCCAGCAGCTTAGGGTGGACTAGCGGTTCCTACAATGAGCAGTTCTTC; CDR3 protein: CASSLGWTSGSYNEQFF